This TCR beta chain was profiled in a study of vaccination and CD4 T cells after COVID-19. At the level of the study: Ranging from 14 to 241, the interval between dose two and post-vaccine sampling had a median of 72 days.

A note on this clonotype: The target antigen is unknown.

Sample treatment: approximately 10-day PBMC culture with coronavirus spike peptide pools or control peptides (ViraFEST assay). Before the COVID-19 pandemic (2011-2018), CD4+ T cells were obtained from the unexposed donor. TCRs were sequenced by ViraFEST after antigen-specific T cells had been expanded with peptide pools. About 1.8 million PBMCs per well were cultured with 8.5 to 10 IU/ml IL-2 and roughly 10 ug/ml peptide pools. CD4+ T cells that had been cultured provided DNA sequenced with the Oncomine TCR Beta short-read assay. Genomic DNA was drawn out of CD4+ T cells grown in culture. From the PCR reads, TCRdb called clonotypes with MiXCR, one entry per CDR3 protein. Of about 6,100 distinct CDR3 sequences in the sample, less than 50% are singletons; the top ten hold around 54%. V shed 0 bases, J shed 8 bases, and the junction held 10 bases outside the gene matches. The germline gives CDR1 DFQATT, CDR2 SNEGSKA (reference sequence). The CDR3 loop spans 16 amino acids.

This clonotype was obtained from a human donor in good health. V is TRBV20-1 and J is TRBJ2-1; 10 bases match TRBD2. Sequencing input: CD4+ T cells from blood, cultured in vitro. The CDR3 sequence: CSARDSSGRAGHEQFF. The CDR3, as DNA: TGCAGTGCTAGAGATTCCAGCGGGAGGGCCGGCCATGAGCAGTTCTTC.